This TCR beta chain comes out of a study of blood T cell repertoires in COVID-19 (TCRdb year 2020). With respect to the entire study: The collaborator samples originated in the United States, Italy and Spain and spanned the acute and convalescent phases of COVID-19. The material from the prospective study consisted of cDNA or gDNA derived from T cells, B-cell-depleted T cells, or PBMCs. The dataset comprised deeply sampled blood TCRbeta repertoires from subjects exposed to, actively infected with, or recovered from COVID-19. A freely available public database, intended as a resource for researchers studying the immune response to SARS-CoV-2, is where the repertoires were released. The samples were drawn from the first 160 participants of the ongoing ImmuneRACE study and from over 950 subjects provided by 6 global collaborators. Nearly every sample came with metadata listing a de-identified subject ID, COVID-19 status, age in years and sex. HLA class I and class II types, where available, came from metadata supplied by the sample provider rather than from assay-based typing. Results the study describes overall, beyond this receptor: The quantity of clinical and demographic metadata differed by source and by participant and was supplied without curation.

TCRbeta CDR3 regions were amplified from genomic DNA using the immunoSEQ Assay, a bias-controlled multiplex PCR. The original pipeline was this. The number of nucleated cells in each sample was estimated from the amplification of reference gene primers within the assay. To quantify the absolute abundance of each unique TCRbeta CDR3 rearrangement, sequence reads were collapsed and filtered. For each sample, productive Simpson clonality was calculated as the square root of Simpson's diversity index over productive rearrangements. TCRdb retrieved this table from immuneACCESS and kept in-frame rearrangements only. Not all clones are present; in checked studies, unresolved V genes account for under half, and no reason is known for the remainder. V, J and clone size are taken as reported in that table, and D and trimming were inferred from the DNA itself. This sample holds 190,000 or so clones; roughly 84% were observed only once. Of the sample, 6.5% to 9.5% is held by the ten largest clones.

Turning to this clone: The target of this receptor is not known. No base qualities exist here, and no much larger clone lies one base off it.

The germline V gene gives CDR1 as SGHRS and CDR2 as YFSETQ. The junction shows trimming of 5 bases on V and 11 bases on J, plus 19 bases between the germline ends. The CDR3, cysteine through phenylalanine, is 13 amino acids long. The only DNA kept is the CDR3, 39 bases in frame from the first base. Participants in the prospective study were aged about 18 to 95 years, lived in some 24 United States geographic areas, and enrolled through a virtual design. In the prospective study, participants were assigned to cohorts based on the clinical history participants reported in a screening survey and a study questionnaire. Recovered participants in ImmuneRACE Cohort 3 were defined by two consecutive negative NP/OP PCR tests, clearance by a healthcare professional, or resolution of symptoms. In the prospective study, whole blood, serum and a nasopharyngeal or oropharyngeal swab were collected from each participant by mobile phlebotomists. Additional blood draws and questionnaires over an approximately two-month period could optionally be provided by prospective study participants. Before DNA extraction, prospective study blood samples were shipped either frozen or at room temperature.

The sequenced sample was PBMCs or T cells enriched from blood (not recorded which). This TCR was recovered from a man aged 40-50 years who had recovered from COVID-19. In this chain, TRBV5-1 is recombined with TRBJ1-2; no D gene call is confident. The DNA reads as follows: TGCGCCAGCAGTAATCTCGGGTCTTGGTCTTACACCTTC. Its coded protein is CASSNLGSWSYTF.